The 27 T cell receptor beta chains below come from one sample, sequenced in a study of molecular identifiers for immune sequencing clone quantification. TCRdb ran MiXCR on the PCR reads and lists one entry per CDR3 protein. The sample holds 460,000 or so distinct CDR3 sequences, 20% to 25% seen once. Sample: naive CD8+ T cells from blood, with Jurkat cell RNA spiked in. As to subset: FACS-sorted CD8+CD4-CCR7+CD45RA+ naive T cells. Receptors originate from a human donor in good health. Some libraries in this study had Jurkat cell RNA spiked in.

Worth noting for this clonotype: It may be a read error: a sequence one base away is much more abundant. The chain links TRBV12-5 to TRBJ1-1; the D is unclear. The CDR3 is made up of 13 amino acids. Per germline, CDR1 LGHNT and CDR2 FRNRAP. The CDR3 DNA follows: TGTGCTAGTGCCAGCCCCGGGTTTACTGAAGCTTCCTTT. Translation: CASASPGFTEASF.

The chain has TRBV7-9 and TRBJ2-7; 9 bases match TRBD1. This CDR3 has 17 residues. Unmatched junction bases numbered 13, after V lost 5 bases and J lost 2 bases. Per the germline V gene, CDR1 is SEHNR and CDR2 is FQNEAQ (reference sequence). The CDR3 DNA is TGTGCCAGCAGCACCCCCTTACGGGACAGGGTTACCTACGAGCAGTACTTC. Translated: CASSTPLRDRVTYEQYF.

This clonotype came up many times. This chain joins TRBV7-2 and TRBJ1-4; 7 nucleotides match TRBD1. From germline, CDR1 is SGHTA and CDR2 FQGNSA. Trimming at V came to 6 bases and at J to 5 bases, leaving 6 bases not matched to a gene. CDR3 length equals 14 residues. CDR3 region: CASRRDSLNEKLFF. The CDR3 bases are TGTGCCAGCAGAAGGGACAGTTTAAATGAAAAACTGTTTTTT.

This clonotype was recorded at least ten times. The genes are TRBV13 and TRBJ2-2, with TRBD2 identical over 11 bases. CDR1 and CDR2 (germline): PRHDT, FYEKMQ (reference sequence). V shed 4 bases, J shed 5 bases, and the junction held 12 bases outside the gene matches. The CDR3 runs 18 residues. This CDR3 is CASSSRELAGVKTGELFF. The CDR3 bases are TGTGCCAGCAGCTCCAGGGAACTAGCGGGAGTGAAAACCGGGGAGCTGTTTTTT.

This clonotype was seen at least ten times. The rearrangement links TRBV6-1 to TRBJ1-1; no clear D gene. This CDR3 has 10 amino acids. CDR1 is MNHNS, CDR2 SASEGT, per germline. Trimming shortened V by 10 bases and J by 3 bases, and 6 bases separated the two germline ends. CDR3 sequence: CATHYTEAFF. For the CDR3, the DNA is TGTGCCACCCATTACACTGAAGCTTTCTTT.

The chain carries TRBV4-2 and TRBJ2-4, with 9 positions matching TRBD1. V lost 0 bases, J lost 8 bases, and 11 bases stayed unmatched. Germline CDR1 is LGHNA and CDR2 is YNFKEQ. This CDR3 has 17 amino acids. The CDR3 protein is CASSQESHRGPTDIQYF. Here the CDR3 DNA reads TGTGCCAGCAGCCAAGAGAGCCACAGGGGGCCAACGGACATTCAGTACTTC.

Ten or more counts support this clonotype. The chain combines TRBV30 with TRBJ2-1; D call uncertain. The V and J ends lost 2 bases and 1 base respectively, with 6 bases between them. The CDR3 extends over 13 amino acids. Germline lookup yields CDR1 GTSNPN and CDR2 SVGIG (reference sequence). This CDR3 is CAWSSTSYNEQFF. The CDR3 DNA follows: TGTGCCTGGAGTTCTACATCCTACAATGAGCAGTTCTTC.

The V call is TRBV20-1, the J call TRBJ1-1; 8 nucleotides agree with TRBD1. Germline V gene lookup returns CDR1 DFQATT and CDR2 SNEGSKA (reference sequence). The CDR3 runs to 15 residues. V trimming: 4 bases; J trimming: 2 bases; junction bases outside the gene matches: 9. The CDR3 coding sequence is TGCAGTGCTAAGGGACAGGTCACAGATAACACTGAAGCTTTCTTT. It specifies CSAKGQVTDNTEAFF.

This clonotype was counted at least ten times. The rearrangement joins TRBV29-1 to TRBJ2-1, with 9 positions matching TRBD1. This CDR3 region has 13 residues. V shed 3 bases and J 9 bases; nucleotides not matched to a gene: 6. Germline CDR1 and CDR2: SQVTM and ANQGSEA. The CDR3 DNA follows: TGCAGCGTTGACGACAGGGGGGCGGTTGAGCAGTTCTTC. The encoded protein is CSVDDRGAVEQFF.

Only a few counts were recorded for this clonotype. The chain joins TRBV11-2 to TRBJ2-1, with 8 bases identical to TRBD1. The CDR3 is made up of 17 amino acids. V shed 5 bases and J 5 bases; nucleotides not matched to a gene: 14. Germline CDR1 reads SGHAT; CDR2 reads FQNNGV. The CDR3 protein is CASSLDRVLVWDNEQFF. CDR3 in DNA: TGTGCCAGCAGCCTGGACAGGGTCTTAGTTTGGGACAATGAGCAGTTCTTC.

This clonotype appeared a few times. The gene calls are TRBV7-9 and TRBJ2-7; the D gene is possibly TRBD2 (5 bases). The CDR3 sequence is 13 residues long. Germline V gene data show CDR1 as SEHNR and CDR2 as FQNEAQ (reference sequence). V was clipped by 7 bases and J by 6 bases, with 16 bases between them. DNA for the CDR3: TGTGCCAGCACCCTGCCGGGGTACGGCGAGCAGTACTTC. As protein: CASTLPGYGEQYF.

The count of this clonotype is one. It may be a read error: a sequence one base away is much more abundant. The chain combines TRBV29-1 with TRBJ1-2, with a tentative D call TRBD1 (5 bases). The CDR3 covers 13 residues. Germline V CDR1 and CDR2: SQVTM, ANQGSEA. The V and J ends lost 7 bases and 4 bases respectively, with 16 bases between them. CDR3 sequence reads: CSAPEPGPYGYTF. CDR3 in DNA: TGCAGCGCCCCCGAGCCAGGGCCCTATGGCTACACCTTC.

A note on this clonotype: This may come from a read error, since a much larger clone is one base off. The gene calls are TRBV6-2 or TRBV6-3 and TRBJ1-3, with unresolved D. The CDR3 has 14 residues. Germline loops: CDR1 MNHEY, CDR2 SVGEGT. The CDR3: CANSTPAGSDTIYF. DNA of the CDR3: TGTGCCAACAGTACCCCCGCGGGGTCGGACACCATATATTTT.

The V call is TRBV30, the J call TRBJ2-7; tentative D call: TRBD2 (5 bases). The CDR3 extends over 13 amino acids. V was clipped by 0 bases and J by 5 bases, with 11 bases between them. Germline-derived CDR1 and CDR2 are GTSNPN and SVGIG (reference sequence). CDR3 in amino acids: CAWSVASWNEQYF. CDR3 coding DNA: TGTGCCTGGAGTGTGGCTAGCTGGAACGAGCAGTACTTC.

The chain is built from TRBV27 and TRBJ2-1; D gene uncertain. V gave up 3 bases and J gave up 8 bases, with 11 bases separating them. CDR1 and CDR2 (germline): MNHEY, SMNVEV (reference sequence). The CDR3 is 13 residues long. CDR3 coding DNA: TGTGCCAGCAGTTTGGACGAAGGGTATGAGCAGTTCTTC. It is translated as CASSLDEGYEQFF.

This clonotype was detected a few times. V gene TRBV6-2 or TRBV6-3 combines with J gene TRBJ2-7; the D gene is possibly TRBD1 (6 bases). CDR1 is MNHEY and CDR2 is SVGEGT in the germline V gene. The CDR3 consists of 15 residues. Trimming shortened V by 8 bases and J by 0 bases, and 17 bases separated the two germline ends. CDR3 nucleotide sequence: TGTGCCAGCTCAAATTACAGGGACCCCTCCTACGAGCAGTACTTC. Translating gives CASSNYRDPSYEQYF.

In its sample, this clonotype was seen a few times. This chain connects TRBV7-9 to TRBJ2-2, with 8 bases matching TRBD1. The CDR3 loop spans 13 amino acids. From germline, CDR1 is SEHNR and CDR2 FQNEAQ (reference sequence). The CDR3 DNA reads as TGTGCGTGGGACAGGCAGAACACCGGGGAGCTGTTTTTT. Protein sequence: CAWDRQNTGELFF.

This clonotype was counted a few times. This rearrangement joins TRBV2 to TRBJ2-7; D perhaps matches TRBD2 (6 bases). The CDR3 loop spans 13 amino acids. Germline assignment: CDR1 SNHLY and CDR2 FYNNEI. Trimming stripped 6 bases from V and 1 base from J, with 10 bases between. CDR3 region: CASRIAESYEQYF. CDR3 nucleotide sequence: TGTGCCAGCAGAATAGCGGAATCCTACGAGCAGTACTTC.

Turning to this clonotype: This may be a read error: a much more frequent sequence differs by one nucleotide. The gene calls are TRBV4-3 and TRBJ2-6, with a possible D match to TRBD1 (5 bases). Germline V gene data show CDR1 as LGHNA and CDR2 as YSLEER. The CDR3 is made up of 15 amino acids. The CDR3, as DNA: TGCGCCAGCAGCCCGGCACATTATGGGGCCAACGTCCCGACTTTC. Protein product: CASSPAHYGANVPTF.

With respect to this clonotype: This may be a read error: a much more frequent sequence differs by one nucleotide. This chain's CDR3 is CASSAVGRTDTQYF. The CDR3 nucleotides are TGTGCCAGCAGCGCAGTAGGACGGACAGATACGCAGTATTTT. V usage is TRBV9 and J usage is TRBJ2-3; D call uncertain. With 3 bases removed from V and 3 bases from J, the gap between germline ends came to 11 bases. The CDR3 length is 14 residues. Germline V lookup: CDR1 SGDLS, CDR2 YYNGEE.

This clonotype was counted between two and nine times. The junction and the germline gene differ at one end; a read error may be behind it. The chain uses TRBV7-9 and TRBJ1-5, with D perhaps matching TRBD1 (6 bases). Germline-derived CDR1 and CDR2 are SEHNR and FQNEAQ (reference sequence). The CDR3 totals 16 residues. The CDR3 loop reads CASSSYFGQSNRPQHF. CDR3 nucleotide sequence: TGTGCCAGCAGCTCCTATTTCGGACAGAGCAATCGGCCCCAGCATTTT.

In its sample, this clonotype was seen a few times. The chain employs TRBV7-6 and TRBJ2-3, with 8 positions matching TRBD2. The V segment lost 2 bases and the J segment 0 bases; nucleotides outside the gene matches: 7. Germline CDR1 SGHVS, CDR2 FNYEAQ. The CDR3 is 17 amino acids. DNA for the CDR3: TGTGCCAGCAGCTTAAGCGGGGGAACATCTAGCACAGATACGCAGTATTTT. Translated: CASSLSGGTSSTDTQYF.

The V gene is TRBV20-1, the J gene TRBJ2-7; no firm D call. The CDR3 length is 13 residues. V shed 0 bases and J shed 3 bases, with 9 bases lying between them. CDR1 is DFQATT and CDR2 is SNEGSKA in the germline V gene (reference sequence). The CDR3 reads CSARDSGFYEQYF. The CDR3 DNA is TGCAGTGCTAGAGATTCGGGCTTCTACGAGCAGTACTTC.

The chain joins TRBV20-1 to TRBJ2-2; 13 nucleotides line up with TRBD2. This CDR3 has 16 amino acids. V shed 7 bases, J shed 1 base, and the junction held 6 bases outside the gene matches. Germline V gene data show CDR1 as DFQATT and CDR2 as SNEGSKA (reference sequence). DNA of the CDR3: TGCAGTGTTCCGGGACTAGCGGGGCTGAACACCGGGGAGCTGTTTTTT. It encodes CSVPGLAGLNTGELFF.

The chain recombines TRBV9 with TRBJ2-3; D gene unclear. Between the trimmed V and J ends, which lost 3 bases and 1 base, there was a span of 18 bases. CDR3 length: 17 amino acids. CDR1 is SGDLS and CDR2 is YYNGEE in the germline V gene. In DNA form, the CDR3 reads TGTGCCAGCAGCGCCGGCTCGCCAGTGTGGGGCACAGATACGCAGTATTTT. This gives the protein CASSAGSPVWGTDTQYF.

The CDR3 DNA reads TGTGCCATCAGCGACACAGCTACTAGGGGGGGGAAAGAGACCCAGTACTTC. It encodes CAISDTATRGGKETQYF. The V call is TRBV10-3, the J call TRBJ2-5; D is possibly TRBD2 (7 bases). V lost 6 bases and J lost 3, with 23 bases in between. CDR1 ENHRY and CDR2 SYGVKD come from the germline V gene. The CDR3 has 17 residues.

There are a few counts of this clonotype. The gene calls are TRBV7-2 and TRBJ1-1; D is ambiguous. This CDR3 has 15 amino acids. The V end was cut by 2 bases, the J end by 0 bases, with 10 bases between. CDR1 SGHTA and CDR2 FQGNSA come from the germline V gene. The CDR3 nucleotides are TGTGCCAGCAGCTTAAGTGCACATATGAACACTGAAGCTTTCTTT. Its protein product is CASSLSAHMNTEAFF.